This T cell receptor beta chain was observed in a study of cytomegalovirus exposure and HLA in healthy donors. Amplification used 60 Vbeta primers and 13 Jbeta primers. Some clones are missing from TCRdb's copy, which holds only in-frame ones; the method was immunoSEQ multiplex PCR. The sample yields about 100,000 clones, 60% to 75% seen once. This CDR3 spans 15 amino acids. Looked up from germline, CDR1 is MNHNY and CDR2 is SVGAGI (reference sequence). V was clipped by 6 bases and J by 0 bases, with 14 bases between them. The sequence was obtained from a woman in her 70s in good health and CMV-seropositive. What was sequenced was PBMCs. V usage is TRBV6-6 and J usage is TRBJ1-2, with D tentatively TRBD1 (5 bases). CDR3 coding DNA: TGTGCCAGCAGAAGGACACTTCTAGCTAACTATGGCTACACCTTC. This gives the protein CASRRTLLANYGYTF.